The sample holds many counts of the clone carrying this T cell receptor beta chain. MiXCR was run by TCRdb on the RT-PCR reads, yielding one entry per CDR3 protein. The sample has 200,000 to 250,000 distinct CDR3 sequences, less than 15% seen once; the top ten hold 9.5% to 13%. This specimen comes from a study of patients and donors after allogeneic stem cell transplantation. The trim removed 7 bases at V and 5 bases at J, leaving 8 bases unmatched. Germline CDR1 SGHKS, CDR2 YYEKEE (reference sequence). CDR3 size: 13 residues. Sequencing was performed on blood, either unsorted or a sorted T cell fraction (not recorded which). The chain is built from TRBV5-5 and TRBJ2-7; TRBD1 matches at 8 bases. The source is a human donor who was either an allogeneic HSCT recipient or a stem cell or donor lymphocyte infusion donor (not recorded which). It is not recorded whose cells these are; they may come from a transplant donor. The CDR3, as DNA: TGTGCCAGCTCGGCGACAGGGGCGGACGAGCAGTACTTC. Amino acids: CASSATGADEQYF.